The T cell receptor beta chain under discussion was sequenced for a study of cytomegalovirus exposure and HLA in healthy donors. Study-level information: The early release's HLA-typed donors yielded some 85 million unique TCRs.

With 60 Vbeta and 13 Jbeta primers, the PCR was carried out. Using immunoSEQ multiplex PCR, the repertoire was profiled, and TCRdb retains in-frame clones only, with some absent. The data show about 120,000 clones, around 74% seen once. The CDR3 is made up of 16 amino acids. V was shortened by 4 bases and J by 4 bases, with 15 bases between the two germline ends. Germline loops: CDR1 SGDLS, CDR2 YYNGEE. Of note for this clone: Its antigen is not known.

Findings and limits, study-wide: Researchers reported in a later analysis that a missense DCLRE1C variant was tied to TCR beta V- and J-gene trimming. Researchers counted approximately 160 TCR beta chains as cytomegalovirus-associated.

The V and J genes are TRBV9 and TRBJ2-6, with D maybe TRBD1 (6 bases). Sequencing was carried out using PBMCs. The receptor comes from a man aged 55 to 70 in good health and CMV-seropositive. In DNA, the CDR3 is TGTGCCAGCAGCCCGACTCAGGGGAGAGGGGCCAACGTCCTGACTTTC. This codes for CASSPTQGRGANVLTF.